This T cell receptor beta chain was recorded in a study of CD8 T cells in ankylosing spondylitis. Whole-study results and caveats: Disease-linked clones, CD8+, were relatively rare in peripheral blood. One TCR beta motif, made up of eight or nine highly homologous variants, appeared characteristic of ankylosing spondylitis blood. Significantly higher representation of disease-linked clones was reported for matched ankylosing spondylitis synovial fluid. Before this, some motif variants had been reported in reactive arthritis synovial fluid and blood.

This clonotype was detected only a few times. Its antigen is not identified. TCRdb re-called the 5' RACE reads with MiXCR, one entry per CDR3 protein. The top ten hold around 33% of the sample, which has some 240,000 distinct CDR3 sequences, 15% to 20% seen once. Sequencing was carried out using blood, either unsorted or a sorted T cell fraction (not recorded which). The receptor was isolated from a male donor with ankylosing spondylitis or in good health (not recorded which).

The CDR3 bases are TGTGCCAGCAGCGTAGAGGTGGGGACTAGCAGAAATGAGCAGTTCTTC. Amino acids: CASSVEVGTSRNEQFF. The chain recombines TRBV9 with TRBJ2-1; the match to TRBD2 covers 9 bases. With V trimmed by 0 bases and J by 7 bases, 8 bases remained unmatched. The germline CDR1 and CDR2 sequences are SGDLS and YYNGEE. This CDR3 is 16 amino acids long.